This T cell receptor beta chain was identified during a study of blood T cell repertoires in COVID-19. The CDR3 is made up of 18 amino acids. Trimming took 1 base from V and 3 from J; bases not matched to a gene: 9. CDR1 and CDR2 (germline): LGHDT, YNNKEL (reference sequence). Original processing methods: Using reference gene primer amplification, nucleated cell counts were estimated. Using immunoSEQ multiplex PCR, the repertoire was profiled, and TCRdb retains in-frame clones only, with some absent. The DNA gave D and trimming, while V, J and clone size come from that table. Among fewer than 200,000 clones, approximately 82% were seen once, and the ten largest hold around 3.6%. Those who participated ranged in age from roughly 18 to 90 years and resided in 24 US areas.

Sequencing was done on a sample of PBMCs or T cells enriched from blood (not recorded which). The gene calls are TRBV3-1 (or the pseudogene TRBV3-2) and TRBJ2-3; 11 bases map to TRBD2. This clonotype was obtained from a woman aged 50 to 60 in a cohort exposed to, infected with or recovered from COVID-19 (not recorded which). The CDR3 reads CASSQGLAGGYGTDTQYF. The CDR3 DNA sequence: TGTGCCAGCAGCCAAGGGCTAGCGGGGGGCTATGGTACAGATACGCAGTATTTT.